The T cell receptor beta chain described here comes from a study of CD8+CD57+ T cells in acquired aplastic anemia (dated by TCRdb to 2016 to 2018). Background for the entire study: A mean of about 3.2 ug of DNA, ranging from roughly 0.18 to 30 ug, was extracted from sorted CD4+ and CD8+ cells. CD8+CD57+ expansion was defined as a frequency above the mean frequency observed in healthy subjects.

Profiling of TCR beta VDJ combinations and CDR3 sequences used genomic DNA as the template. An Illumina HiSeq 2000 was the platform used for TCR repertoire sequencing. As for the authors' bioinformatics: Repertoire assessment relied on Simpson's diversity index, CDR3 size and DJ length profiles, and TRBV/TRBJ rearrangement plots. The most abundant DNA sequence in the deep sequencing data was defined as the immunodominant clone. CDR3 amino acid sequences were checked for sharing across subjects and were also compared against the VDJdb database and published repertoires. The raw public reads went through TCRdb reprocessing: fastp at Q25, MiXCR clone calling, in-frame beta chains kept. For every CDR3 protein sequence, its rows merge into one entry that carries the most common genes and DNA. These V and J calls originate from TCRdb's pipeline instead of the authors' own analysis. The table for this sample lists about 98,000 distinct CDR3 sequences; approximately 73% of them were counted only once. 65% of the sample lies in the top ten.

On the study overall, not on this receptor specifically: Between patients and healthy controls, no significant difference in CD8+ Simpson's diversity was found (P=0.060). Around 31 CD8+ CDR3 sequences were shared between patients and controls but appeared highly expressed in patients and within their immunodominant clones.

The CDR3 runs 16 amino acids, cysteine and phenylalanine included. The DNA shown is the 48-base CDR3, in frame from base 1. The germline V gene sets CDR1 to SQVTM and CDR2 to ANQGSEA. Deletion took 4 bases off V and 5 bases off J, with a span of 21 bases between the germline ends. This clonotype showed up many times. It lacks a known antigen. There are no base qualities to consult, and no much larger clone falls within one base. The patients picked for sequencing were ones in whom flow cytometry had shown an expansion of CD8+CD57+ cells. Every patient had severe acquired aplastic anemia, diagnosed using the International Study of Aplastic Anemia and Agranulocytosis and Camitta criteria. No patient had received any therapy when blood was sampled. In the study, sorted CD4+ and CD8+ blood T cells from patients with severe aplastic anemia and from healthy subjects underwent deep sequencing of TCR repertoires. Patients were enrolled under clinicaltrials.gov protocols 00001620, 01623167, 00001397, 00071045, 00081523 and 00961064 in the USA. Ficoll-Paque density gradient centrifugation was used to isolate peripheral blood mononuclear cells. Before DNA extraction, CD4+ and CD8+ T cells were sorted with FACS or magnetic beads.

This clonotype was obtained from a human donor with aplastic anemia. The chain is assembled from TRBV29-1 and TRBJ1-5; the D gene is perhaps TRBD1, on 6 matching bases. The sample was sorted CD4+, CD8+, or CD8+CD57+ T cells (not recorded which) from PBMCs. The CDR3 corresponds to CSVAGGLHGLDQPQHF. At the DNA level, the sequence is TGCAGCGTTGCGGGGGGCTTGCACGGTTTGGATCAGCCCCAGCATTTT.